This T cell receptor beta chain came from a study of Ad26.COV2.S vaccination and SARS-CoV-2 variants. Germline V gives CDR1 MNHEY, CDR2 SMNVEV (reference sequence). The CDR3 length is 17 residues. Trimming removed 3 bases from V and 2 bases from J; junction bases left unmatched: 12. Method: immunoSEQ multiplex PCR; TCRdb's copy keeps in-frame clones and lacks some. Of under 600,000 clones in the sample, 89% were seen once. As to treatment: approximately 18 received Ad26.COV2.S at low or high dose, single or two shots; roughly five received placebo; per-sample allocation not given. Sampling occurred on day 63 after the first vaccine or placebo injection.

The receptor was derived from a person aged 18-65 years who received the Ad26.COV2.S COVID-19 vaccine or a placebo. The genes are TRBV27 and TRBJ2-7, with TRBD1 matching 8 bases. Specimen: peripheral blood, collected in a trial of Ad26.COV2.S vaccine versus placebo. This CDR3 is CASSFTRGTGGTYEQYF. DNA of the CDR3: TGTGCCAGCAGTTTCACACGGGGAACAGGGGGAACCTACGAGCAGTACTTC.